A single sample is the source of the 15 T cell receptor beta chains below, sequenced in a study of post-analysis software for immune sequencing data. Study-wide points: The study found TRBV5-6, TRBV5-1 and TRBV20-1 among about five TRBV segments more frequent in patients than controls.

Unique molecular identifiers were built into the TCR beta cDNA libraries. TCRdb fed the PCR reads into MiXCR, producing one record per CDR3 protein. The sample lists roughly 870,000 distinct CDR3 sequences; around 50% were seen once. The antigens these receptors bind are not known. Sequencing used blood. These receptors all stem from a girl aged 10 to 17 with multiple sclerosis.

The rearrangement links TRBV25-1 to TRBJ2-5; 10 bases agree with TRBD1. Losses at the gene ends were 2 bases for V and 4 bases for J; bases not matched to a gene: 10. The germline gives CDR1 MGHDK, CDR2 SYGVNS. The CDR3 contains 17 residues. The DNA for the CDR3 is TGTGCCAGCAGTGAACGATCCGGGACAGGGGAACGAGAGACCCAGTACTTC. It encodes CASSERSGTGERETQYF.

This chain uses TRBV3-1 with TRBJ2-4; D assignment may be TRBD1 or TRBD2 (5 bases each). The CDR3 runs 16 residues. Germline CDR1 reads LGHDT; CDR2 reads YNNKEL (reference sequence). The V end lost 0 bases, the J end lost 1 base, and 10 bases lay between the germline ends. The CDR3 region is CASSQDRGRAKNIQYF. The CDR3 DNA is TGTGCCAGCAGCCAAGATCGGGGCCGGGCCAAAAACATTCAGTACTTC.

The J gene is TRBJ1-6, the V gene TRBV7-9, with D perhaps TRBD1 (6 bases). This CDR3 spans 14 amino acids. V shed 6 bases and J shed 4 bases, with 10 bases lying between them. Germline V gives CDR1 SEHNR, CDR2 FQNEAQ (reference sequence). The CDR3 reads CASRGGPYNSPLHF. DNA for the CDR3: TGTGCCAGCAGAGGGGGACCTTATAATTCACCCCTCCACTTT.

The chain links TRBV20-1 to TRBJ2-7, with 7 bases lining up with TRBD2. V lost 5 bases to trimming and J lost 0 bases; unmatched junction nucleotides: 13. The CDR3 contains 16 residues. CDR1 DFQATT and CDR2 SNEGSKA come from the germline V gene (reference sequence). CDR3 region: CSARNILRESSYEQYF. The CDR3 DNA sequence: TGCAGTGCTCGAAATATTCTGCGGGAGAGCTCCTACGAGCAGTACTTC.

This clonotype was counted once. The CDR3 nucleotides are TGCAGTGCTAGCAGACAGGGGGCTCAAAACTATGGCTACACCTTC. It translates to CSASRQGAQNYGYTF. The chain couples TRBV20-1 to TRBJ1-2, with 10 bases fitting TRBD1. The CDR3 loop spans 15 amino acids. J lost 2 bases, V lost 3 bases, and 6 bases had no gene match. Germline V gives CDR1 DFQATT, CDR2 SNEGSKA (reference sequence).

The J gene is TRBJ2-7, the V gene TRBV6-5; D is possibly TRBD1 (6 bases). V lost 6 bases and J lost 0, with 15 bases in between. Germline loops: CDR1 MNHEY, CDR2 SVGAGI. The CDR3 is 15 amino acids. The CDR3 DNA is TGTGCCAGCAGGGGGACACTCCAATACTCCTACGAGCAGTACTTC. Translating gives CASRGTLQYSYEQYF.

This clonotype was recorded a few times. The chain recombines TRBV3-1 with TRBJ2-3; 10 bases map to TRBD2. The ends lost 4 bases at V and 0 bases at J; junction bases unmatched: 4. CDR3 length: 16 residues. Germline V lookup: CDR1 LGHDT, CDR2 YNNKEL (reference sequence). CDR3 protein: CASSPLAGPSTDTQYF. The DNA for the CDR3 is TGTGCCAGCAGCCCACTAGCGGGGCCTAGCACAGATACGCAGTATTTT.

This clonotype was observed a handful of times. The chain is built from TRBV29-1 and TRBJ2-1; D remains ambiguous. Germline CDR1 and CDR2: SQVTM and ANQGSEA. The CDR3 totals 10 residues. V lost 4 bases and J lost 9, with 7 bases in between. For the CDR3, the DNA is TGCAGCGTTGGACTTGTTGAGCAGTTCTTC. It specifies CSVGLVEQFF.

The chain recombines TRBV7-9 with TRBJ1-1; weak D call: TRBD1 (6 bases). This CDR3 region has 14 residues. V dropped 4 bases and J dropped 7 bases, with 16 bases sitting between them. Per germline, CDR1 SEHNR and CDR2 FQNEAQ (reference sequence). CDR3 nucleotides: TGTGCCAGCAGCTCAGGGGAAGGGAGAAGTGAAGCTTTCTTT. As protein: CASSSGEGRSEAFF.

This clonotype was seen a few times. The V call is TRBV6-1, the J call TRBJ2-2; 8 bases are a match to TRBD1. Looked up from germline, CDR1 is MNHNS and CDR2 is SASEGT. V trimming: 7 bases; J trimming: 2 bases; junction bases outside the gene matches: 6. The CDR3 covers 15 residues. CDR3 loop: CASTSDRGNTGELFF. CDR3 nucleotides: TGTGCCAGCACTAGCGACAGGGGTAACACCGGGGAGCTGTTTTTT.

This clonotype was observed a handful of times. The chain joins TRBV7-8 to TRBJ2-5; 9 nucleotides agree with TRBD2. Judging by the DNA end, TRBJ2-7 fits better; the J call may be wrong. Germline V gene lookup returns CDR1 SGHVS and CDR2 FQNEAQ. The CDR3 loop spans 17 amino acids. CDR3 protein: CASSLAVGPSGENEQYF. The CDR3 DNA follows: TGTGCCAGCAGCTTAGCGGTTGGTCCTAGCGGGGAAAACGAGCAGTACTTC.

This sequence joins TRBV5-1 and TRBJ1-6, with TRBD1 matching over 12 bases. Germline CDR1 reads SGHRS; CDR2 reads YFSETQ. Losses at the gene ends were 1 base for V and 8 bases for J; bases not matched to a gene: 13. The CDR3 consists of 19 residues. The CDR3 DNA reads as TGCGCCAGCAGCTTGTCCGGGACAGGGGGCAGCGTAGTGTATTCACCCCTCCACTTT. Its protein is CASSLSGTGGSVVYSPLHF. Based on the CDR3 plus reference TRBV5-1 and TRBJ1-6, the full variable domain is KAGVTQTPRYLIKTRGQQVTLSCSPISGHRSVSWYQQTPGQGLQFLFEYFSETQRNKGNFPGRFSGRQFSNSRSEMNVSTLELGDSALYLCASSLSGTGGSVVYSPLHFGNGTRLTVT.

The chain carries TRBV29-1 and TRBJ2-1; D gene ambiguous. Germline V gene data show CDR1 as SQVTM and CDR2 as ANQGSEA. V was trimmed by 6 bases and J by 0 bases, leaving 12 bases between them. CDR3 size: 14 residues. The CDR3 protein is CSVEQRSSYNEQFF. For the CDR3, the DNA is TGCAGCGTAGAACAGCGAAGCTCCTACAATGAGCAGTTCTTC.

V and J are TRBV9 and TRBJ2-3; 8 bases agree with TRBD1. The CDR3 is 16 residues long. Trimming took 3 bases from V and 0 from J; bases not matched to a gene: 6. CDR1 and CDR2 (germline): SGDLS, YYNGEE. DNA of the CDR3: TGTGCCAGCAGCGCGAGACAGGGGTTTAGCACAGATACGCAGTATTTT. The encoded protein is CASSARQGFSTDTQYF.

The V gene is TRBV4-1, the J gene TRBJ1-5; 7 bases match TRBD1. The CDR3 has 15 amino acids. The junction had 6 bases not matched to a gene; V was cut back by 0 bases and J by 7 bases. Germline CDR1 MGHRA, CDR2 YSYEKL. The CDR3 DNA sequence: TGCGCCAGCAGCCAAGAGGCTACCAGGGGGCAGCCCCAGCATTTT. Protein: CASSQEATRGQPQHF.